This TCR beta chain was retrieved from a study of CD8+ T cells in alopecia areata. From germline, CDR1 is SGHVS and CDR2 FQNEAQ. V was pared by 5 bases and J by 2 bases, with 5 bases of the junction left unmatched. The CDR3 sequence is 14 residues long. cDNA reverse transcribed from extracted RNA served as the sequencing template. Profiled with immunoSEQ multiplex PCR; TCRdb holds only in-frame clones, not every one. The sample has over 150,000 clones, over 55% seen once. Both peripheral blood and punch biopsies of lesional scalp skin were obtained from patients who had alopecia areata. The origin of this receptor is a human donor with alopecia areata. V is TRBV7-8 and J is TRBJ2-5; 7 nucleotides agree with TRBD1. Sequencing used CD4+ T cells sorted from blood, obtained at week 0. The CDR3 reads CASSRDRVQETQYF. CDR3 nucleotides: TGTGCCAGCAGCCGGGACAGAGTGCAAGAGACCCAGTACTTC.